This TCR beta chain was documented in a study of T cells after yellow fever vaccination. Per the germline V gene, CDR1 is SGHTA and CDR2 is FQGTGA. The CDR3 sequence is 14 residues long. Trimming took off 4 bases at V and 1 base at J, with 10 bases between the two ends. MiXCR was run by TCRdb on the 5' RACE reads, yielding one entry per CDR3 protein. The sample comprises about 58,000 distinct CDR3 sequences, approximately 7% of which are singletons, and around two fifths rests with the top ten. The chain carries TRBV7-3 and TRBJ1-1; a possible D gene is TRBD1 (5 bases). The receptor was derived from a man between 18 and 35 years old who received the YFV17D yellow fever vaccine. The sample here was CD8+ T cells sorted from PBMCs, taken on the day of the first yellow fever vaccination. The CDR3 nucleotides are TGTGCCAGCAGCTCATTCGGGGGGAACACTGAAGCTTTCTTT. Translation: CASSSFGGNTEAFF.